The T cell receptor (beta chain) described here comes from a study of T cell changes during pregnancy in multiple sclerosis. Sequencing was performed with immunoSEQ multiplex PCR; in TCRdb, only in-frame clones are kept and a portion is missing. Here the sample spans roughly 100,000 clones, around 92% being singletons. Trimming removed 6 bases at V and 8 bases at J, with 13 bases between. CDR1 KGHSH and CDR2 LQKENI come from the germline V gene. This CDR3 region has 13 residues. The chain employs TRBV18 and TRBJ1-4; D might be TRBD1 (6 bases). The starting material was peripheral blood, obtained in the second trimester of pregnancy. The sequence derives from a female donor with multiple sclerosis, enrolled in a pregnancy study. CDR3 DNA: TGTGCCAGCTCCCCGGGAGGGACAGAAAAACTGTTTTTT. This translates into CASSPGGTEKLFF.